Presented here are 26 T cell receptor beta chains from one specimen sequenced in a study of graft-versus-host responses after intestinal transplantation (dated by TCRdb to about 2021). Receptors were amplified or captured by the immunoSEQ multiplex PCR assay. The immuneACCESS repertoire file appears here via TCRdb, limited to in-frame rearrangements. These files lack a portion of the clones; in checked studies, under half of the deficit traces to unresolved V genes, and the cause of the others is not known. For this sample the table gives tens of thousands of clones, of which around 90% were detected only once. The ten most abundant clones make up around 1.7% of the sample. Dithiothreitol, EDTA incubations and collagenase D digestion were used to isolate intraepithelial and lamina propria lymphocytes from graft specimens. The specimen was ileum tissue, collected 357 days after transplant. The receptors derive from a human patient who received an intestinal transplant, so some T cells may come from the graft donor.

This sequence joins TRBV4-1 and TRBJ1-5; D perhaps matches TRBD1 (6 bases). Trimming cost V 4 bases and J 6 bases, with 16 bases left between them. Germline V gene lookup returns CDR1 MGHRA and CDR2 YSYEKL. This CDR3 has 15 residues. The CDR3 DNA reads TGCGCCAGCAGCCGCGACAGGTCTGCAGGTCAGCCCCAGCATTTT. Protein sequence: CASSRDRSAGQPQHF.

V usage is TRBV14 and J usage is TRBJ2-1; 8 positions agree with TRBD1. The germline gives CDR1 SGHDN, CDR2 FVKESK. After removal of 1 base from V and 7 bases from J, the junction contained 6 bases not matched to a gene. This CDR3 has 15 residues. CDR3 protein: CASSQATGGNNEQFF. The DNA for the CDR3 is TGTGCCAGCAGCCAAGCAACAGGGGGGAATAATGAGCAGTTCTTC.

The chain links TRBV4-2 to TRBJ2-7, with 7 nucleotides matching TRBD1. V gave up 0 bases and J gave up 6 bases; unmatched junction bases: 5. Looked up from germline, CDR1 is LGHNA and CDR2 is YNFKEQ. The length of the CDR3 is 14 residues. CDR3: CASSQESRGSEQYF. Written as DNA, the CDR3 is TGTGCCAGCAGCCAAGAGTCCAGGGGGAGCGAGCAGTACTTC.

The V call is TRBV9, the J call TRBJ2-7; D is perhaps TRBD2 (5 bases). Trimming removed 4 bases from V and 0 bases from J, with 14 bases in between. This CDR3 comprises 15 residues. Germline lookup yields CDR1 SGDLS and CDR2 YYNGEE. The CDR3: CASSPLGVVSYEQYF. The DNA of the CDR3 is TGTGCCAGCAGCCCCCTGGGAGTCGTCTCCTACGAGCAGTACTTC.

V and J are TRBV5-1 and TRBJ2-5; D gene uncertain. CDR1 and CDR2 (germline): SGHRS, YFSETQ. This CDR3 contains 13 residues. The V gene lost 0 bases and the J gene lost 1 base, with 4 bases spanning the gap. This chain's CDR3 is CASSLVGQETQYF. DNA for the CDR3: TGCGCCAGCAGCTTGGTTGGCCAAGAGACCCAGTACTTC.

V usage is TRBV5-5 and J usage is TRBJ2-1; 11 nucleotides agree with TRBD2. The CDR3 has 16 amino acids. The ends lost 4 bases at V and 6 bases at J; junction bases unmatched: 9. Germline V gene data show CDR1 as SGHKS and CDR2 as YYEKEE (reference sequence). In DNA form, the CDR3 reads TGTGCCAGCAGCCGGGAGAGACTAGCGGGGCCCAATGAGCAGTTCTTC. It is translated as CASSRERLAGPNEQFF.

The chain recombines TRBV11-2 with TRBJ2-1; TRBD2 matches at 9 bases. The CDR3 has 19 amino acids. Unmatched junction bases numbered 22, after V lost 5 bases and J lost 8 bases. Germline V lookup: CDR1 SGHAT, CDR2 FQNNGV. The DNA for the CDR3 is TGTGCCAGCAGCCCAGGATATAATTGGCGGGAGGGCCGAATCGATGAGCAGTTCTTC. This translates into CASSPGYNWREGRIDEQFF.

On this clone itself: The missing conserved phenylalanine or tryptophan at the end of this CDR3 makes a read error likely. V is TRBV2 and J is TRBJ1-2, with D possibly matching TRBD1 (6 bases). CDR1 SNHLY and CDR2 FYNNEI come from the germline V gene. CDR3 length: 14 amino acids. Trimming stripped 6 bases from V and 3 bases from J, with 14 bases between. CDR3 sequence reads: CASRALQGYYGYTS. The CDR3 DNA reads as TGTGCCAGCAGGGCCCTACAGGGATACTATGGCTACACCTCC.

The genes are TRBV4-1 and TRBJ2-7, with a tentative D call TRBD1 (6 bases). Germline assignment: CDR1 MGHRA and CDR2 YSYEKL. Trimming shortened V by 3 bases and J by 2 bases, and 8 bases separated the two germline ends. The length of the CDR3 is 13 residues. CDR3 sequence reads: CASSHDRTYEQYF. The CDR3 region has the DNA TGCGCCAGCAGCCATGACAGGACCTACGAGCAGTACTTC.

The CDR3 coding sequence is TGTGCCAGCAGCCAAGAGACCCAGTACTTC. Its protein is CASSQETQYF. The chain uses TRBV28 and TRBJ2-5; D is undetermined. The germline V gene has CDR1 MDHEN and CDR2 SYDVKM. The germline V and J ends were trimmed by 6 bases and 1 base, with 0 bases remaining between them. The length of the CDR3 is 10 residues.

This clone was found a few times. This chain connects TRBV6-6 to TRBJ2-7; 7 bases fit TRBD1. V shed 6 bases and J 4 bases; nucleotides not matched to a gene: 12. The CDR3 sequence is 15 residues long. CDR1 is MNHNY and CDR2 is SVGAGI in the germline V gene (reference sequence). The CDR3 DNA reads TGTGCCAGCAGCGACAGGGCTCCCGGGCGGTACGAGCAGTACTTC. Translation: CASSDRAPGRYEQYF.

This sequence joins TRBV7-3 and TRBJ2-2; D is undetermined. The CDR3 length is 11 residues. Germline V CDR1 and CDR2: SGHTA, FQGTGA. The V end was cut by 1 base, the J end by 9 bases, with 3 bases between. The CDR3 bases are TGTGCCAGCAGCTTAAACCGGGAGCTGTTTTTT. This encodes CASSLNRELFF.

This chain connects TRBV7-3 to TRBJ2-5; possibly TRBD2 for D (6 bases). The V end lost 4 bases, the J end lost 5 bases, and 14 bases lay between the germline ends. This CDR3 is built from 14 residues. In germline, CDR1 is SGHTA, CDR2 FQGTGA. The chain's CDR3 is CASSSDAGRETQYF. As DNA, the CDR3 is TGTGCCAGCAGCTCTGACGCGGGACGGGAGACCCAGTACTTC.

The rearrangement uses TRBV4-1 and TRBJ1-1; no definite D call. CDR1 and CDR2 from the germline V gene are MGHRA and YSYEKL. V was shortened by 4 bases and J by 4 bases, with 16 bases between the two germline ends. The CDR3 has 15 residues. In DNA, the CDR3 is TGCGCCAGCAGCCTCTCGGGTGGGGTGGGCACTGAAGCTTTCTTT. This translates into CASSLSGGVGTEAFF.

The chain has TRBV5-1 and TRBJ1-2, with TRBD1 as a possible D gene (6 bases). Germline CDR1 is SGHRS and CDR2 is YFSETQ. The CDR3 length is 15 residues. Trimming shortened V by 1 base and J by 6 bases, and 16 bases separated the two germline ends. This chain's CDR3 is CASSLTGSPLHGYTF. CDR3 sequence (DNA): TGCGCCAGCAGCTTGACAGGGTCCCCACTTCATGGCTACACCTTC.

The CDR3 sequence is CASSPMTGNYGYTF. The CDR3 DNA follows: TGTGCCAGCAGCCCAATGACAGGGAACTATGGCTACACCTTC. The chain employs TRBV9 and TRBJ1-2; 7 bases agree with TRBD1. V gave up 4 bases and J gave up 2 bases; unmatched junction bases: 5. The CDR3 runs 14 residues. Germline loops: CDR1 SGDLS, CDR2 YYNGEE.

The genes are TRBV1 and TRBJ2-5; the table's D call of TRBD2 was not tested on the DNA. TRBV1 represents a pseudogene. The CDR3 runs 15 residues. CDR3 DNA sequence: TGCACCAGCAGCCAGGATCTAGCGGGAGAGGAGACCCAGTACTTC. Translating gives CTSSQDLAGEETQYF.

The chain joins TRBV7-6 to TRBJ2-3; D call uncertain. The CDR3 covers 15 residues. Germline CDR1 SGHVS, CDR2 FNYEAQ. Trimming pared 2 bases from V and 0 bases from J, leaving 9 bases between. Here the CDR3 reads CASSLTTGSTDTQYF. The CDR3 DNA follows: TGTGCCAGCAGCTTAACGACCGGGAGCACAGATACGCAGTATTTT.

The chain joins TRBV7-9 to TRBJ2-5, with 7 bases identical to TRBD2. The CDR3 loop spans 15 amino acids. Germline values: CDR1 SEHNR, CDR2 FQNEAQ (reference sequence). V shed 7 bases, J shed 2 bases, and the junction held 10 bases outside the gene matches. CDR3 DNA sequence: TGTGCCAGCATTGTCGCGGGAGTACTTCAAGAGACCCAGTACTTC. This sequence encodes CASIVAGVLQETQYF.

The chain combines TRBV29-1 with TRBJ2-5; 7 bases map to TRBD1. This CDR3 contains 13 residues. The trim removed 6 bases at V and 1 base at J, leaving 5 bases unmatched. Germline V lookup: CDR1 SQVTM, CDR2 ANQGSEA. CDR3 in DNA: TGCAGCGTAGTGGACAGGCTCCAAGAGACCCAGTACTTC. It translates to CSVVDRLQETQYF.

This clone was recorded once. This chain uses TRBV5-1 with TRBJ2-7, with D possibly TRBD2 on 5 matching bases. Trimming shortened V by 6 bases and J by 3 bases, and 22 bases separated the two germline ends. CDR1 is SGHRS and CDR2 is YFSETQ in the germline V gene. The CDR3 consists of 16 residues. CDR3 bases: TGCGCCAGCACCGTGGGCCCTAGCAATCCCATCTACGAGCAGTACTTC. As protein: CASTVGPSNPIYEQYF.

The chain has TRBV5-6 and TRBJ2-4; the D is unclear. Germline V gene sequence: CDR1 SGHDT, CDR2 YYEEEE. The CDR3 spans 13 residues. Trimming pared 0 bases from V and 5 bases from J, leaving 6 bases between. The DNA of the CDR3 is TGTGCCAGCAGCTTGGCGCCACAAAACATTCAGTACTTC. Its translation is CASSLAPQNIQYF.

The chain carries TRBV7-8 and TRBJ2-7, with D possibly matching TRBD2 (5 bases). The CDR3 consists of 15 residues. V gave up 2 bases and J gave up 0 bases, with 11 bases separating them. CDR1 and CDR2 (germline): SGHVS, FQNEAQ. CDR3: CASSLKSGPSYEQYF. The CDR3 DNA follows: TGTGCCAGCAGCTTAAAGAGCGGACCCTCCTACGAGCAGTACTTC. Supplemented by reference TRBV7-8 and TRBJ2-7, the full variable domain reads GAGVSQSPRYKVAKRGQDVALRCDPISGHVSLFWYQQALGQGPEFLTYFQNEAQLDKSGLPSDRFFAERPEGSVSTLKIQRTQQEDSAVYLCASSLKSGPSYEQYFGPGTRLTVT.

This clone has a single count. This chain joins TRBV5-1 and TRBJ2-7; 7 bases align to TRBD2. This CDR3 has 16 residues. The V segment lost 4 bases and the J segment 3 bases; nucleotides outside the gene matches: 13. Per the germline V gene, CDR1 is SGHRS and CDR2 is YFSETQ. CDR3: CASSVSGPPLFYEQYF. As DNA, the CDR3 is TGCGCCAGCAGCGTTAGCGGGCCTCCTTTATTCTACGAGCAGTACTTC. The full variable domain, completed using reference TRBV5-1 and TRBJ2-7, is KAGVTQTPRYLIKTRGQQVTLSCSPISGHRSVSWYQQTPGQGLQFLFEYFSETQRNKGNFPGRFSGRQFSNSRSEMNVSTLELGDSALYLCASSVSGPPLFYEQYFGPGTRLTVT.

V gene TRBV29-1 combines with J gene TRBJ2-1, with 12 bases fitting TRBD2. V lost 5 bases, J lost 10 bases, and 6 bases stayed unmatched. This CDR3 is 13 amino acids long. The germline CDR1 and CDR2 sequences are SQVTM and ANQGSEA. CDR3 protein: CSVRTSGTWEQFF. The CDR3 nucleotides are TGCAGCGTTCGGACTAGCGGGACCTGGGAGCAGTTCTTC.

The chain joins TRBV7-3 to TRBJ2-1; D is perhaps TRBD1 or TRBD2 (6 bases each). Germline lookup yields CDR1 SGHTA and CDR2 FQGTGA. Trimming removed 5 bases at V and 8 bases at J, with 13 bases between. The CDR3 spans 13 residues. Here the CDR3 DNA reads TGTGCCAGCAGCACTAACAGGGAGGATGAGCAGTTCTTC. Amino acid sequence: CASSTNREDEQFF.